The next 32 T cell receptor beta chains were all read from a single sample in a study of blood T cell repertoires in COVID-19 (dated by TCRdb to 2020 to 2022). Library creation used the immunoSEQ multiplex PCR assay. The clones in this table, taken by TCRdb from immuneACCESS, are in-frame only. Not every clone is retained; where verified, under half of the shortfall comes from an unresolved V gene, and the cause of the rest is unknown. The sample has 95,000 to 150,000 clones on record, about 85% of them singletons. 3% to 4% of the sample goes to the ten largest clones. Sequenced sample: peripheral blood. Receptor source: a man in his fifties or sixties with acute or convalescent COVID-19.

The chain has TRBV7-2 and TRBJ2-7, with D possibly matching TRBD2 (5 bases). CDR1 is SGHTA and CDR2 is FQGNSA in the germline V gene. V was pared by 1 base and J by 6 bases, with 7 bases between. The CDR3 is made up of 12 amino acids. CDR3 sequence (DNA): TGTGCCAGCAGCTTAGGCCTAGCCGAGCAGTACTTC. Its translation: CASSLGLAEQYF.

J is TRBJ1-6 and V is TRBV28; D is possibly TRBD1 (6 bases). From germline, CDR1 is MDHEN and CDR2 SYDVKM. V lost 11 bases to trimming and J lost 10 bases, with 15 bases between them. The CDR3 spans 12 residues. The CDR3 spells CAGAGERSPLHF. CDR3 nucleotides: TGTGCCGGGGCAGGGGAAAGGTCACCCCTCCACTTT. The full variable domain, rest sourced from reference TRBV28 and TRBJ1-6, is DVKVTQSSRYLVKRTGEKVFLECVQDMDHENMFWYRQDPGLGLRLIYFSYDVKMKEKGDIPEGYSVSREKKERFSLILESASTNQTSMYLCAGAGERSPLHFGNGTRLTVT.

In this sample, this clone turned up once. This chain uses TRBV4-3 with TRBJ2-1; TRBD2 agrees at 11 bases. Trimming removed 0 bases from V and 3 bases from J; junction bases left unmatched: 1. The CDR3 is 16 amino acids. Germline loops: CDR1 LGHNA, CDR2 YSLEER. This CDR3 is CASSQELAGVYNEQFF. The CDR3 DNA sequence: TGCGCCAGCAGCCAAGAACTAGCGGGAGTCTACAATGAGCAGTTCTTC.

The CDR3 sequence: CASFRQISETQYF. The CDR3, as DNA: TGTGCCAGCTTCCGACAGATTTCGGAGACCCAGTACTTC. The chain uses TRBV6-4 and TRBJ2-5; D may be TRBD1 (5 bases). CDR1 and CDR2 from the germline V gene are MRHNA and SNTAGT. CDR3 length equals 13 residues. Trimming took 8 bases from V and 5 from J, leaving 15 bases between them.

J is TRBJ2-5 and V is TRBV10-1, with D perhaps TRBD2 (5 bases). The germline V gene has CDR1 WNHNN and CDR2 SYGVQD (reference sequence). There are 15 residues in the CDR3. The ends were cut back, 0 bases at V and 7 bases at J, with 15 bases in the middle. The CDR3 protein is CASSESASRTGTQYF. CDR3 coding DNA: TGCGCCAGCAGTGAGTCGGCTAGCAGGACGGGGACCCAGTACTTC.

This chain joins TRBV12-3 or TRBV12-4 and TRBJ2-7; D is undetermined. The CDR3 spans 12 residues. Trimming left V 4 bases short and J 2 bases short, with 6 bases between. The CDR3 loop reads CASSSQTYEQYF. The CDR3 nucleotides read TGTGCCAGCAGTTCTCAGACCTACGAGCAGTACTTC.

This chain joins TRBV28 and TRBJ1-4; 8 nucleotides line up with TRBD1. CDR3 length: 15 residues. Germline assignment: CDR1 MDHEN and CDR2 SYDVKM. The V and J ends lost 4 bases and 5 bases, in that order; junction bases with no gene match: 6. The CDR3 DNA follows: TGTGCCAGCAGTTCATTACAGGGGGGGAATGAAAAACTGTTTTTT. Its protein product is CASSSLQGGNEKLFF.

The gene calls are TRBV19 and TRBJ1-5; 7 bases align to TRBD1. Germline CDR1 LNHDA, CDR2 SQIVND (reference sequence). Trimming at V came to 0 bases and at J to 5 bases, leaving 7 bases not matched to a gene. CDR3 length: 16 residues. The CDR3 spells CASSIEEGAVYQPQHF. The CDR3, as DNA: TGTGCCAGTAGTATAGAGGAGGGGGCTGTTTATCAGCCCCAGCATTTT.

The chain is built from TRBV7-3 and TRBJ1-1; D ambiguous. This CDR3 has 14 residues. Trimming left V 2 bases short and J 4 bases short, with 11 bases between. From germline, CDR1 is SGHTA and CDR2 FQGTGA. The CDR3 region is CASSLGMAGTEAFF. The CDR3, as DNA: TGTGCCAGCAGCTTAGGGATGGCGGGCACTGAAGCTTTCTTT.

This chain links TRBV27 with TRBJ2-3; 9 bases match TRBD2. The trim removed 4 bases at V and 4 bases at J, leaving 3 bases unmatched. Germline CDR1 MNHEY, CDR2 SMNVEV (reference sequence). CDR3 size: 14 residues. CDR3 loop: CASSSSGNADTQYF. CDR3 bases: TGTGCCAGCAGTTCTAGCGGGAACGCAGATACGCAGTATTTT.

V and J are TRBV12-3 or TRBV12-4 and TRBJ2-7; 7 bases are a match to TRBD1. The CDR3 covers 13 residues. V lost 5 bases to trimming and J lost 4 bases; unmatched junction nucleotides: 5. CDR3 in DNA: TGTGCCAGCAGTCCCCGACAGGGATACGAGCAGTACTTC. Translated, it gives CASSPRQGYEQYF.

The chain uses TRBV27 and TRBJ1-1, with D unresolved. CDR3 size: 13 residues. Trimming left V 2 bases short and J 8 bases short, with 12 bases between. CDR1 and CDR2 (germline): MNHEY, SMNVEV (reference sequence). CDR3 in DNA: TGTGCCAGCAGTTTAGGGCGGGGATTCGAAGCTTTCTTT. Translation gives CASSLGRGFEAFF.

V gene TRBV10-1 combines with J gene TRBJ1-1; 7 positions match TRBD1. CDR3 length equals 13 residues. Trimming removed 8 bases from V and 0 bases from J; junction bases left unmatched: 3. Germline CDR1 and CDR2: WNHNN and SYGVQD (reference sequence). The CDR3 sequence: CASRQGLNTEAFF. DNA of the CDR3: TGCGCCAGCCGACAGGGCTTGAACACTGAAGCTTTCTTT.

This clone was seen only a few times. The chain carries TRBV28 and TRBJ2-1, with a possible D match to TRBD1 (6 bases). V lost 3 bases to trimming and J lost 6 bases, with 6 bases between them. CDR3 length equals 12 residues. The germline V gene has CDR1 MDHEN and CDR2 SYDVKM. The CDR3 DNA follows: TGTGCCAGCAGTTTGGACAGCAATGAGCAGTTCTTC. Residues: CASSLDSNEQFF.

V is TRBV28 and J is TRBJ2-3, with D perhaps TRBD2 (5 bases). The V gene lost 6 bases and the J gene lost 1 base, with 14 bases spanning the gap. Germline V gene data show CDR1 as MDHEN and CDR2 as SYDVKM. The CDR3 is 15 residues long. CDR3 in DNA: TGTGCCAGCAGCAGTAGCGTAACGGGCACAGATACGCAGTATTTT. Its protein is CASSSSVTGTDTQYF.

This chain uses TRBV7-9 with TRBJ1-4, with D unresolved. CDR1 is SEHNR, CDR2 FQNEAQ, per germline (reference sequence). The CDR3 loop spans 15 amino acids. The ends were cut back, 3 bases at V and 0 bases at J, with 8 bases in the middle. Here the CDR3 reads CASSFASATNEKLFF. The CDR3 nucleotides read TGTGCCAGCAGCTTCGCCAGCGCAACTAATGAAAAACTGTTTTTT.

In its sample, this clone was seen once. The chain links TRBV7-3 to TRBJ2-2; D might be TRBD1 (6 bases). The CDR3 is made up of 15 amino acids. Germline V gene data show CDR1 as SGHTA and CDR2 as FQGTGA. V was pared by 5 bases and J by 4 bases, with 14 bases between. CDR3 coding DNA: TGTGCCAGCAGCCAACAGGGTCCGGGCACCGGGGAGCTGTTTTTT. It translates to CASSQQGPGTGELFF.

The CDR3 here is CASSLTVSYNEQFF. As DNA, the CDR3 is TGTGCCAGCAGCTTAACGGTGAGCTACAATGAGCAGTTCTTC. The V and J genes are TRBV7-9 and TRBJ2-1; no clear D. V gave up 2 bases and J gave up 3 bases, with 8 bases separating them. Germline V gene data show CDR1 as SEHNR and CDR2 as FQNEAQ (reference sequence). This CDR3 spans 14 amino acids. The full variable domain, completed using reference TRBV7-9 and TRBJ2-1, is DTGVSQNPRHKITKRGQNVTFRCDPISEHNRLYWYRQTLGQGPEFLTYFQNEAQLEKSRLLSDRFSAERPKGSFSTLEIQRTEQGDSAMYLCASSLTVSYNEQFFGPGTRLTVL.

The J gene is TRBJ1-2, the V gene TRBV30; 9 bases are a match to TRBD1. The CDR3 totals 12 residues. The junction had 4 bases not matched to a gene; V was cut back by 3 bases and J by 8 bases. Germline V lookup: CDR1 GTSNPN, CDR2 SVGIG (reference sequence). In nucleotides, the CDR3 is TGTGCCTGGAGGGGACAGGGAGGAGGCTACACCTTC. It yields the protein CAWRGQGGGYTF.

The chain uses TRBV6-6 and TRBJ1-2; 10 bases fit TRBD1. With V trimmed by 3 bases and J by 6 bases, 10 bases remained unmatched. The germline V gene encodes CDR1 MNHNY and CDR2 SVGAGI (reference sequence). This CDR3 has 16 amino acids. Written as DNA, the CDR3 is TGTGCCAGCAGTTATTCACCCGGGACAGGGGTCAATGGCTACACCTTC. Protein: CASSYSPGTGVNGYTF.

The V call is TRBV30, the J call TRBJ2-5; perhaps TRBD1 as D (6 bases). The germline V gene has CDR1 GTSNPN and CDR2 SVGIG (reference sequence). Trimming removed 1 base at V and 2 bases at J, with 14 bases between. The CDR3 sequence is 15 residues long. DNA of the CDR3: TGTGCCTGGAGTGGGGAACAGGGATTTCAAGAGACCCAGTACTTC. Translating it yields CAWSGEQGFQETQYF.

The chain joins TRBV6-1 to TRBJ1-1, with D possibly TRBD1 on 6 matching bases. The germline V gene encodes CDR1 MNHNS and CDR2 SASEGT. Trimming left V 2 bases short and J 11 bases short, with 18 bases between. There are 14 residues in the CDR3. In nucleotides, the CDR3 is TGTGCCAGCAGTGAATGGAGGGAGGGGGTCTTGGCTTTCTTT. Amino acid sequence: CASSEWREGVLAFF.

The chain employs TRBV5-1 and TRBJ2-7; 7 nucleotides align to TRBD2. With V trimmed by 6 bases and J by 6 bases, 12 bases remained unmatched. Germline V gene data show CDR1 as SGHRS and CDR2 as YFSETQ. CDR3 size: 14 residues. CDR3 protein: CASIETSEPGEQYF. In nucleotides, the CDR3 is TGCGCCAGCATAGAAACTAGCGAGCCCGGCGAGCAGTACTTC.

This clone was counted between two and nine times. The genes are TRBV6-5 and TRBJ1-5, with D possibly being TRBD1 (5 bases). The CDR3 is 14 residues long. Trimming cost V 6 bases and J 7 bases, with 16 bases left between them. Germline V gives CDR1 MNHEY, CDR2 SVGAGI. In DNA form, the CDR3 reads TGTGCCAGCAGCGGACACTTCCCCGAACAGCCCCAGCATTTT. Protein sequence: CASSGHFPEQPQHF.

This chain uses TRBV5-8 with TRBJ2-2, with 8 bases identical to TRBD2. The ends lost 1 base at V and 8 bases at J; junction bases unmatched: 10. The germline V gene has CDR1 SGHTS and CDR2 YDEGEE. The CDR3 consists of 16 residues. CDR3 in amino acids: CASSLQGTSLPGELFF. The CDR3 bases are TGTGCCAGCAGCTTGCAGGGGACTAGTCTCCCGGGGGAGCTGTTTTTT.

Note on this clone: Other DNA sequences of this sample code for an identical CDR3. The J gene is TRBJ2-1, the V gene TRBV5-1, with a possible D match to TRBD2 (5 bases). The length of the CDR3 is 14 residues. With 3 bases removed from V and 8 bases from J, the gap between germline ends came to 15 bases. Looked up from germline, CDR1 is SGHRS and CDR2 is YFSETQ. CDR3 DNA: TGCGCCAGCAGCTCCACGAATGGACTCTATGAGCAGTTCTTC. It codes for CASSSTNGLYEQFF.

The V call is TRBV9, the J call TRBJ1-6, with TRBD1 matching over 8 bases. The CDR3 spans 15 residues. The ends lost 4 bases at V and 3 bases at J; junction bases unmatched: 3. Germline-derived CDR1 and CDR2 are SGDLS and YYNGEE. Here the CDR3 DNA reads TGTGCCAGCAGCTCCGGACAGGGCTATAATTCACCCCTCCACTTT. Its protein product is CASSSGQGYNSPLHF.

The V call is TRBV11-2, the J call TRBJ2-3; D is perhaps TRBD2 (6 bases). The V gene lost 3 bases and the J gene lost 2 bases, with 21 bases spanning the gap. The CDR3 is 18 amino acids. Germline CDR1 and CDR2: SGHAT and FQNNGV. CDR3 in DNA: TGTGCCAGCAGCTTCCGAGAGGCGGGGAGGACGGCCACAGATACGCAGTATTTT. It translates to CASSFREAGRTATDTQYF.

The CDR3 nucleotides are TGCAGCGGTGGACAGAAGGGGGTCGGGGAGCTGTTTTTT. Translated, it gives CSGGQKGVGELFF. The chain recombines TRBV29-1 with TRBJ2-2; D is perhaps TRBD1 (6 bases). The germline gives CDR1 SQVTM, CDR2 ANQGSEA. This CDR3 has 13 amino acids. The ends were cut back, 7 bases at V and 7 bases at J, with 16 bases in the middle.

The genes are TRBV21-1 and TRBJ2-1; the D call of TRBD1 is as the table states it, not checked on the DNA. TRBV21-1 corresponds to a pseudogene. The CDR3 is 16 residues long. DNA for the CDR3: TGTGCCAGCAGCCATCCAGGGGGTGGCCACCCAAATGAGCAGTTCTTC. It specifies CASSHPGGGHPNEQFF.

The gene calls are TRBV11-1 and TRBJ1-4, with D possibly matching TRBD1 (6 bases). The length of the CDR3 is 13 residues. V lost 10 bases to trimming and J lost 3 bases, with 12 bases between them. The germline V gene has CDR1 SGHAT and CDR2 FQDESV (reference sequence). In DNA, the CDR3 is TGTGCCACGCGGACAGAATCTAATGAAAAACTGTTTTTT. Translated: CATRTESNEKLFF.

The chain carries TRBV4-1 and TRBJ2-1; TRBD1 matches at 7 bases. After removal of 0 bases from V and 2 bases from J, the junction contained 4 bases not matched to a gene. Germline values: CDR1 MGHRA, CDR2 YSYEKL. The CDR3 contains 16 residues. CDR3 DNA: TGCGCCAGCAGCCAAGACTCCACAGGGGCCTACAATGAGCAGTTCTTC. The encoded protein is CASSQDSTGAYNEQFF.